This T cell receptor beta chain was sequenced for a study of T cell responses to AZD1222 COVID-19 vaccine. General study findings and limits: Along spike, vaccine-associated CD4 TCRs were found throughout, with dominance at 160-218 and 743-854. Donor demographics were predominantly white British with a female majority; clonal diversity may be underestimated. Repertoires in all cases were sampled only once the peak T cell response had passed.

TCRdb's table, derived via immunoSEQ multiplex PCR, lists solely in-frame clones and lacks some. The data show approximately 100,000 clones, around 94% seen once. The germline CDR1 and CDR2 sequences are KGHDR and SFDVKD. The CDR3 consists of 14 residues. V was pared by 5 bases and J by 2 bases, with 10 bases between. In the case of this clone: Its antigen is unidentified.

This sequence originates from an adult in good health. The genes are TRBV24-1 and TRBJ2-3; D possibly corresponds to TRBD2 (7 bases). Sample: peripheral blood, taken on day 0 of AZD1222 vaccination. The DNA of the CDR3 is TGTGCCACCAGTGGGGGGGGCCCCACAGATACGCAGTATTTT. This translates into CATSGGGPTDTQYF.